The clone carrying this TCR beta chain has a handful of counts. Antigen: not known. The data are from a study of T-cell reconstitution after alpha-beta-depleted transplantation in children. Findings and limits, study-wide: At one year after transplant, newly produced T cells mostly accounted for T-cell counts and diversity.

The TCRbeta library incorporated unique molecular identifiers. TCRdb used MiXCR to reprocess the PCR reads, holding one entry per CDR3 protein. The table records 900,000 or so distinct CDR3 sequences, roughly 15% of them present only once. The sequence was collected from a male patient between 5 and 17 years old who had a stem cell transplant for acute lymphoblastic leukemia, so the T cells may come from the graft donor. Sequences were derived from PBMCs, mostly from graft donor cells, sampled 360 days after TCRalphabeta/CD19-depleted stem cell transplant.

The DNA for the CDR3 is TGTGCCAGCAGTCTTAGCCCGCTTATTGGCTACACCTTC. Translating gives CASSLSPLIGYTF. The chain joins TRBV27 to TRBJ1-2; no firm D call. The CDR3 totals 13 residues. Germline V CDR1 and CDR2: MNHEY, SMNVEV (reference sequence). The V gene lost 5 bases and the J gene lost 7 bases, with 14 bases spanning the gap.